The T cell receptor beta chain under discussion was sequenced for a study of cytomegalovirus exposure and HLA in healthy donors. General study results and limits: Being productive about 90% or about 30% of the time was typical of most TCR beta V segments in an earlier analysis. Owing to their indistinguishability, certain V segments, notably TRBV6-2 and TRBV6-3, were excluded. Cytomegalovirus-associated status was assigned to fewer than 200 TCR beta chains.

In germline, CDR1 is SGHRS, CDR2 YFSETQ. This CDR3 region has 16 residues. J was trimmed by 2 bases and V by 0 bases; bases with no gene match: 5. Regarding this clone: What it recognizes is unknown.

The PCR made use of 60 Vbeta and 13 Jbeta primers. TCRdb's table, derived via immunoSEQ multiplex PCR, lists solely in-frame clones and lacks some. The repertoire holds approximately 160,000 clones, with around 80% as singletons. The clonotype comes from a girl aged 10-17 years in good health and CMV-seropositive. What was sequenced was PBMCs. The V gene is TRBV5-1, the J gene TRBJ2-5; TRBD1 matches at 9 bases. The CDR3 region is CASSLGGQGGQETQYF. The DNA of the CDR3 is TGCGCCAGCAGCTTGGGGGGACAGGGTGGTCAAGAGACCCAGTACTTC.